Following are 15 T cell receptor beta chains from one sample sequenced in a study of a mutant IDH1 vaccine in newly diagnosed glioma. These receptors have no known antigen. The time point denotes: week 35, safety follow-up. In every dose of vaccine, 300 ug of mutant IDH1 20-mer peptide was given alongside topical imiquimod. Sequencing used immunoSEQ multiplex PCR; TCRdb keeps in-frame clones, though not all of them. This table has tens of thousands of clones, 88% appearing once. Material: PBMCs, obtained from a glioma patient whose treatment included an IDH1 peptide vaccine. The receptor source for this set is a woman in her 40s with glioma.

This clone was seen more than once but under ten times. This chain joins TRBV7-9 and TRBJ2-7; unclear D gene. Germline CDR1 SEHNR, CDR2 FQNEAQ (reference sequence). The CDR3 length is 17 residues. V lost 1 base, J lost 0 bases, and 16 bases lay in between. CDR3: CASSLGKIGRNSYEQYF. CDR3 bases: TGTGCCAGCAGCTTAGGGAAGATTGGCAGGAACTCCTACGAGCAGTACTTC. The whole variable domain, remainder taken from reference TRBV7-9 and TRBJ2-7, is DTGVSQNPRHKITKRGQNVTFRCDPISEHNRLYWYRQTLGQGPEFLTYFQNEAQLEKSRLLSDRFSAERPKGSFSTLEIQRTEQGDSAMYLCASSLGKIGRNSYEQYFGPGTRLTVT.

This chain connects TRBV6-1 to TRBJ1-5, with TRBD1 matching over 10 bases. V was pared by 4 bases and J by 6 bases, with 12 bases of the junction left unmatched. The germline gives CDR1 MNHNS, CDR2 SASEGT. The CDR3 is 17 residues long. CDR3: CASSGPRQGARGQPQHF. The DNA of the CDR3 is TGTGCCAGCAGTGGACCTAGACAGGGGGCTCGGGGTCAGCCCCAGCATTTT.

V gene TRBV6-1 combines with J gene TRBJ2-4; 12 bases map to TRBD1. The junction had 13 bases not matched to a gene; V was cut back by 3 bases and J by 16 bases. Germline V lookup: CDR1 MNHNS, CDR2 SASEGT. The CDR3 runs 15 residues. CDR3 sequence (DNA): TGTGCCAGCAGTGACCAAGTTTGGGACAGGGGGCCCTTATACTTC. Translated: CASSDQVWDRGPLYF.

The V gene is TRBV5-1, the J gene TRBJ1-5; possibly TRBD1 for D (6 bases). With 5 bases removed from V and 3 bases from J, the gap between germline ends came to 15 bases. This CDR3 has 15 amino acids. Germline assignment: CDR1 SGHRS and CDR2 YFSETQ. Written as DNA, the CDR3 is TGCGCCAGCAGACTCAATACAGGGACCAATCAGCCCCAGCATTTT. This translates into CASRLNTGTNQPQHF.

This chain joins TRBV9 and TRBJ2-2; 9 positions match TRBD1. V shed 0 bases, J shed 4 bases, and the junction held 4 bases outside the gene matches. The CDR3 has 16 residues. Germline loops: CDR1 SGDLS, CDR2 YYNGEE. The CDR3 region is CASSVEQGAGTGELFF. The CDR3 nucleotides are TGTGCCAGCAGCGTAGAACAGGGGGCAGGCACCGGGGAGCTGTTTTTT.

The CDR3 loop is CASSLTSRGTDTQYF. The DNA for the CDR3 is TGCGCCAGCAGCTTGACTAGTCGGGGCACAGATACGCAGTATTTT. V gene TRBV5-1 combines with J gene TRBJ2-3; D might be TRBD2 (5 bases). V dropped 1 base and J dropped 1 base, with 10 bases sitting between them. The CDR3 extends over 15 amino acids. Germline lookup yields CDR1 SGHRS and CDR2 YFSETQ.

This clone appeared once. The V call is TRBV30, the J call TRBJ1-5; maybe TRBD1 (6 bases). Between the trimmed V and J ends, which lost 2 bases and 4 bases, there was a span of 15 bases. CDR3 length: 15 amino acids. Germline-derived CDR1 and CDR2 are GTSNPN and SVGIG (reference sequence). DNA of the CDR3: TGTGCCTGGAGTCCCCCGGACAGTACAAATCAGCCCCAGCATTTT. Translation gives CAWSPPDSTNQPQHF.

CDR3 coding DNA: TGTGCCAGCAGTTACGTAGCGGGGGGGCCCTCCTACGAGCAGTACTTC. Translation gives CASSYVAGGPSYEQYF. The chain has TRBV6-5 and TRBJ2-7, with 11 bases aligning to TRBD2. The ends lost 2 bases at V and 0 bases at J; junction bases unmatched: 3. The CDR3 spans 16 residues. Per the germline V gene, CDR1 is MNHEY and CDR2 is SVGAGI.

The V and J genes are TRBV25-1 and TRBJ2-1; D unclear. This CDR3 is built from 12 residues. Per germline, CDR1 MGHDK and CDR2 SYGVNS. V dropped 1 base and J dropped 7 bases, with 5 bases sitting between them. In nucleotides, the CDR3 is TGTGCCAGCAGTGAATTTAGGAATGAGCAGTTCTTC. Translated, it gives CASSEFRNEQFF.

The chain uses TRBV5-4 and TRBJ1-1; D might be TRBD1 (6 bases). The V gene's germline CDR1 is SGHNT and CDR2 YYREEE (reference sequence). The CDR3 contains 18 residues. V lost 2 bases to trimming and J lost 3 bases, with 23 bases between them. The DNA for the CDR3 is TGTGCCAGCAGCTTACAACCACAGGGCCCGAGAGTTGACACTGAAGCTTTCTTT. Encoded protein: CASSLQPQGPRVDTEAFF.

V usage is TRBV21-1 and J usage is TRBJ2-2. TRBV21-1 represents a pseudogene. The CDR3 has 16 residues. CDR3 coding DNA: TGTGCCAGCAGCAAAAGGGGCGGGCAGAACACCGGGGAGCTGTTTTTT. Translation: CASSKRGGQNTGELFF.

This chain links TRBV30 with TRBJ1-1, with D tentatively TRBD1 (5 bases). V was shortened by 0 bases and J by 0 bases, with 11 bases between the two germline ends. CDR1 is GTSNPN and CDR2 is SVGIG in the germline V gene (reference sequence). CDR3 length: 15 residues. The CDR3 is CAWSVGERVNTEAFF. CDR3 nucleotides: TGTGCCTGGAGTGTAGGGGAGAGGGTGAACACTGAAGCTTTCTTT.

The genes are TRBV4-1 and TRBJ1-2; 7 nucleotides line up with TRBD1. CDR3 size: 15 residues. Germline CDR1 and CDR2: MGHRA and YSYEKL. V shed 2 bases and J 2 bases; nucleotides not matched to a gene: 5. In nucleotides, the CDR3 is TGCGCCAGCAGCCAACCCCGGGACAGCAACTATGGCTACACCTTC. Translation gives CASSQPRDSNYGYTF.

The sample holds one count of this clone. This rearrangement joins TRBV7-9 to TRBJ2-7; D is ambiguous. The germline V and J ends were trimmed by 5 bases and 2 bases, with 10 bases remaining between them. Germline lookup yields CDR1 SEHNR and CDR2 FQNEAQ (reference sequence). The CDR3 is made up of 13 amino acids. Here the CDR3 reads CASSPPSTYEQYF. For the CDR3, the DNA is TGTGCCAGCAGCCCGCCCAGTACCTACGAGCAGTACTTC.

CDR3 sequence: CASSLIRKNQPQHF. The CDR3 DNA sequence: TGCGCCAGCAGCTTGATTCGGAAGAATCAGCCCCAGCATTTT. The chain recombines TRBV5-1 with TRBJ1-5, with unresolved D. Germline values: CDR1 SGHRS, CDR2 YFSETQ. This CDR3 contains 14 residues. V gave up 1 base and J gave up 4 bases, with 9 bases separating them.